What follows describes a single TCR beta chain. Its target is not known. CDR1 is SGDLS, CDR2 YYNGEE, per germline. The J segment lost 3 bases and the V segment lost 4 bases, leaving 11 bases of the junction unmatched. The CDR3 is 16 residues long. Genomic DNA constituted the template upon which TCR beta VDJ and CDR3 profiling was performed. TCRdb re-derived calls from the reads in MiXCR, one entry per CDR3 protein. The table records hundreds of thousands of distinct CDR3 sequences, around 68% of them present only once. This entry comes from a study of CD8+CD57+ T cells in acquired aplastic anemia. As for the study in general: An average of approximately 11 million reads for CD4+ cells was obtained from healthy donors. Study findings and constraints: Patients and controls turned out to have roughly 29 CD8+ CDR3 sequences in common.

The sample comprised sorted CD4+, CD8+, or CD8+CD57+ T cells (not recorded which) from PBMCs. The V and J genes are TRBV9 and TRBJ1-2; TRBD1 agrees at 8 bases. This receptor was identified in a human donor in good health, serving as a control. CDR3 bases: TGTGCCAGCAGCATACGAACAGGGGGAGAAGACTATGGCTACACCTTC. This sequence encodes CASSIRTGGEDYGYTF.